Below are 27 T cell receptor beta chains sequenced from a single sample in a study of T-cell reconstitution after alpha-beta-depleted transplantation in children. Unique molecular identifiers featured in how the TCRbeta library was prepared. In TCRdb, the PCR reads were re-called with MiXCR into one record per CDR3 protein. The sample yields around 800,000 distinct CDR3 sequences, around 15% seen once. The sample here was PBMCs, mostly from graft donor cells, taken 360 days after TCRalphabeta/CD19-depleted stem cell transplant. The receptors originated from a male patient aged 10 to 17 who had a stem cell transplant for acute lymphoblastic leukemia, so the T cells may come from the graft donor.

This clonotype was observed many times. The chain employs TRBV12-3 or TRBV12-4 and TRBJ1-1; 8 bases align to TRBD1. The CDR3 spans 14 residues. J was trimmed by 5 bases and V by 2 bases; bases with no gene match: 4. The CDR3, as DNA: TGTGCCAGCAGTTTACAGGGGGCAAGAACTGAAGCTTTCTTT. As protein: CASSLQGARTEAFF.

This clonotype was seen more than once but under ten times. The chain uses TRBV15 and TRBJ2-7; unclear D gene. The length of the CDR3 is 15 residues. The germline CDR1 and CDR2 sequences are LNHNV and YYDKDF (reference sequence). V was clipped by 0 bases and J by 3 bases, with 12 bases between them. The CDR3 is CATSRDQAPYYEQYF. In DNA form, the CDR3 reads TGTGCCACCAGCAGAGATCAGGCCCCGTACTACGAGCAGTACTTC. The full variable domain, completed using reference TRBV15 and TRBJ2-7, is DAMVIQNPRYQVTQFGKPVTLSCSQTLNHNVMYWYQQKSSQAPKLLFHYYDKDFNNEADTPDNFQSRRPNTSFCFLDIRSPGLGDTAMYLCATSRDQAPYYEQYFGPGTRLTVT.

The chain recombines TRBV5-4 with TRBJ1-2; no reliable D call. The germline V and J ends were trimmed by 1 base and 3 bases, with 4 bases remaining between them. The CDR3 runs to 12 residues. CDR1 is SGHNT, CDR2 YYREEE, per germline (reference sequence). The CDR3 sequence: CASSLPDYGYTF. The CDR3 nucleotides read TGTGCCAGCAGCTTGCCGGACTATGGCTACACCTTC.

The rearrangement links TRBV7-9 to TRBJ2-1; D not certain. This CDR3 comprises 14 residues. Germline V gene data show CDR1 as SEHNR and CDR2 as FQNEAQ (reference sequence). Trimming left V 0 bases short and J 7 bases short, with 10 bases between. The CDR3 bases are TGTGCCAGCAGCTTAGCCCTCGTGAGAAATGAGCAGTTCTTC. Amino acid sequence: CASSLALVRNEQFF.

The chain carries TRBV5-1 and TRBJ2-7; unclear D gene. Trimming stripped 4 bases from V and 9 bases from J, with 20 bases between. This CDR3 has 14 residues. Germline V gene lookup returns CDR1 SGHRS and CDR2 YFSETQ. The CDR3 reads CASSPGSAPVGQYF. Written as DNA, the CDR3 is TGCGCCAGCAGCCCCGGATCGGCCCCTGTTGGGCAGTACTTC.

This clonotype appeared a few times. The chain couples TRBV27 to TRBJ2-1; possibly TRBD2 for D (6 bases). Germline values: CDR1 MNHEY, CDR2 SMNVEV (reference sequence). Deletions cut 5 bases from V and 6 bases from J, with 20 bases between. The CDR3 has 16 amino acids. CDR3 nucleotide sequence: TGTGCCAGCAGTCCCCGACTAGGAGGGTTGGGCAATGAGCAGTTCTTC. Translation: CASSPRLGGLGNEQFF.

This clonotype appeared a few times. This chain connects TRBV29-1 to TRBJ1-1; no definite D call. The CDR3 is 12 amino acids. The germline gives CDR1 SQVTM, CDR2 ANQGSEA. V dropped 7 bases and J dropped 9 bases, with 18 bases sitting between them. CDR3 sequence (DNA): TGCAGCGAGGACGGTATAGGAGTTCAAGCTTTCTTT. As protein: CSEDGIGVQAFF.

This clonotype was detected only a few times. The chain combines TRBV20-1 with TRBJ2-3; TRBD2 aligns across 8 bases. The CDR3 length is 18 residues. CDR1 is DFQATT, CDR2 SNEGSKA, per germline (reference sequence). The junction had 17 bases not matched to a gene; V was cut back by 5 bases and J by 1 base. The CDR3 sequence: CSAGGRAGASLGTDTQYF. The CDR3 nucleotides are TGCAGTGCTGGGGGCCGAGCGGGAGCTTCTCTCGGCACAGATACGCAGTATTTT.

This clonotype came up many times. J is TRBJ1-1 and V is TRBV7-9, with a possible D match to TRBD1 (6 bases). Trimming took off 2 bases at V and 2 bases at J, with 12 bases between the two ends. Per germline, CDR1 SEHNR and CDR2 FQNEAQ (reference sequence). CDR3 size: 15 residues. This chain's CDR3 is CASSLLGQINTEAFF. CDR3 sequence (DNA): TGTGCCAGCAGCTTACTTGGACAGATTAACACTGAAGCTTTCTTT.

On this clonotype itself: A read error may account for a junction end that differs from germline. The chain joins TRBV20-1 to TRBJ2-5; 7 positions match TRBD2. CDR1 is DFQATT and CDR2 is SNEGSKA in the germline V gene (reference sequence). CDR3 length: 17 amino acids. The CDR3 nucleotides read TGCTGTGCTAGAGATCCCCGGACTAGGACGTTACAAGAGACCCAGTACTTC. Protein product: CCARDPRTRTLQETQYF.

This chain uses TRBV6-5 with TRBJ2-3; 8 positions agree with TRBD2. The trim removed 7 bases at V and 2 bases at J, leaving 5 bases unmatched. Germline lookup yields CDR1 MNHEY and CDR2 SVGAGI. The CDR3 has 14 residues. This CDR3 reads CASTSLADTDTQYF. CDR3 nucleotide sequence: TGTGCCAGCACCTCACTAGCGGACACAGATACGCAGTATTTT.

This clonotype came up a few times. The chain links TRBV5-1 to TRBJ2-7; maybe TRBD2 (7 bases). This CDR3 has 14 amino acids. From germline, CDR1 is SGHRS and CDR2 YFSETQ. Trimming pared 4 bases from V and 8 bases from J, leaving 19 bases between. The CDR3 is CASSPAGAVIQQYF. CDR3 in DNA: TGCGCCAGCAGCCCCGCGGGGGCCGTTATCCAGCAGTACTTC.

This rearrangement joins TRBV12-3 or TRBV12-4 to TRBJ1-5; D perhaps matches TRBD1 (5 bases). CDR3 size: 14 residues. The germline V and J ends were trimmed by 7 bases and 3 bases, with 13 bases remaining between them. The CDR3 here is CASTRGRLNQPQHF. The DNA of the CDR3 is TGTGCCAGCACCCGGGGCAGGCTCAATCAGCCCCAGCATTTT.

This clonotype was seen a few times. The chain combines TRBV27 with TRBJ2-3; D remains unclear. The germline V and J ends were trimmed by 2 bases and 7 bases, with 19 bases remaining between them. This CDR3 contains 16 residues. The germline gives CDR1 MNHEY, CDR2 SMNVEV (reference sequence). CDR3 amino acids: CASSLGLTLLPNTQYF. Written as DNA, the CDR3 is TGTGCCAGCAGTTTAGGGCTCACCCTCCTTCCTAATACGCAGTATTTT.

This clonotype was seen a handful of times. V gene TRBV6-2 or TRBV6-3 combines with J gene TRBJ2-1; the match to TRBD2 covers 10 bases. CDR1 is MNHEY, CDR2 SVGEGT, per germline. The CDR3 runs to 16 residues. With 5 bases clipped from V and 8 bases from J, the junction kept 12 bases outside the gene matches. CDR3 sequence (DNA): TGTGCCAGCAGTCGTCGTGCTAGCGGGAGCATAGATGAGCAGTTCTTC. It translates to CASSRRASGSIDEQFF.

V and J are TRBV12-3 or TRBV12-4 and TRBJ1-5, with D unclear. This CDR3 contains 14 residues. Trimming pared 4 bases from V and 4 bases from J, leaving 11 bases between. The CDR3 DNA reads TGTGCCAGCAGTTCAGAGGTAATTAATCAGCCCCAGCATTTT. It codes for CASSSEVINQPQHF.

The V call is TRBV19, the J call TRBJ2-1, with D tentatively TRBD2 (6 bases). With 7 bases removed from V and 7 bases from J, the gap between germline ends came to 11 bases. Germline assignment: CDR1 LNHDA and CDR2 SQIVND (reference sequence). The CDR3 length is 12 residues. DNA of the CDR3: TGTGCCAGTAAGGAGGGAGAGAATGAGCAGTTCTTC. Translation gives CASKEGENEQFF.

In this sample, this clonotype turned up a few times. V usage is TRBV24-1 and J usage is TRBJ2-3, with TRBD2 as a possible D gene (5 bases). The CDR3 is 13 amino acids. CDR1 and CDR2 (germline): KGHDR, SFDVKD. With 6 bases removed from V and 4 bases from J, the gap between germline ends came to 10 bases. CDR3 residues: CATSPDYSDTQYF. As DNA, the CDR3 is TGTGCCACCAGTCCAGACTACTCAGATACGCAGTATTTT.

This clonotype was seen a handful of times. This chain uses TRBV2 with TRBJ2-1; 11 positions match TRBD2. The V segment lost 10 bases and the J segment 12 bases; nucleotides outside the gene matches: 26. Germline CDR1 and CDR2: SNHLY and FYNNEI. CDR3 length: 18 residues. CDR3 nucleotide sequence: TGTGCCATCTTCGACCTTTTTAGCGGGAGGGCCATCTGTGTTGCGCAGTTCTTC. It yields the protein CAIFDLFSGRAICVAQFF.

This clonotype was observed at least ten times. The rearrangement links TRBV7-8 to TRBJ2-1; perhaps TRBD1 as D (6 bases). Germline V gene data show CDR1 as SGHVS and CDR2 as FQNEAQ. Between the trimmed V and J ends, which lost 4 bases and 6 bases, there was a span of 7 bases. This CDR3 is built from 12 residues. Written as DNA, the CDR3 is TGTGCCAGCAGCTCCAGGGGCAATGAGCAGTTCTTC. Translating it yields CASSSRGNEQFF.

The rearrangement joins TRBV5-1 to TRBJ2-7; D gene uncertain. V was clipped by 6 bases and J by 0 bases, with 10 bases between them. Germline-derived CDR1 and CDR2 are SGHRS and YFSETQ. This CDR3 is 13 amino acids long. The CDR3, as DNA: TGCGCCAGCAAAGGAAAGAGCTCCTACGAGCAGTACTTC. It specifies CASKGKSSYEQYF.

A note on this clonotype: A clone one base away is much larger, so this may be a read error. The chain employs TRBV25-1 and TRBJ2-7, with D possibly being TRBD2 (5 bases). The germline V gene encodes CDR1 MGHDK and CDR2 SYGVNS. The CDR3 is made up of 18 amino acids. Trimming took off 1 base at V and 3 bases at J, with 22 bases between the two ends. The CDR3 protein is CASSEFPNRGSTNYEQYF. The CDR3 DNA sequence: TGTGCCAGCAGTGAATTCCCCAATCGGGGATCAACAAACTACGAGCAGTACTTC.

The chain uses TRBV21-1 and TRBJ1-1; the table calls TRBD1, which could not be checked here. TRBV21-1 constitutes a pseudogene. This CDR3 is built from 15 residues. The DNA for the CDR3 is TGTGCCAGCAGGTCAGAGGGGTTACGGTACACTGAAGCTTTCTTT. It yields the protein CASRSEGLRYTEAFF.

The V gene is TRBV20-1, the J gene TRBJ2-5, with TRBD1 identical over 8 bases. Losses at the gene ends were 6 bases for V and 4 bases for J; bases not matched to a gene: 4. CDR3 length: 12 residues. Germline values: CDR1 DFQATT, CDR2 SNEGSKA (reference sequence). CDR3: CSADTGGETQYF. The CDR3, as DNA: TGCAGTGCAGATACAGGGGGAGAGACCCAGTACTTC.

The chain has TRBV11-3 and TRBJ2-5; TRBD2 matches at 8 bases. Germline V gives CDR1 SGHNT, CDR2 YENEEA. The CDR3 contains 15 residues. The ends lost 2 bases at V and 4 bases at J; junction bases unmatched: 6. The CDR3 DNA sequence: TGTGCCAGCAGCTTACAGGGACTAGAGTCAGAGACCCAGTACTTC. Its translation is CASSLQGLESETQYF.

This clonotype occurred many times. The J gene is TRBJ2-5, the V gene TRBV27, with TRBD1 matching 9 bases. In germline, CDR1 is MNHEY, CDR2 SMNVEV (reference sequence). The CDR3 has 14 amino acids. V trimming: 2 bases; J trimming: 4 bases; junction bases outside the gene matches: 2. The CDR3 bases are TGTGCCAGCAGTTTAACACAGGGGGCAGAGACCCAGTACTTC. Translated: CASSLTQGAETQYF.

Only a few counts were recorded for this clonotype. The chain employs TRBV19 and TRBJ2-7; D is uncertain. The germline gives CDR1 LNHDA, CDR2 SQIVND (reference sequence). The CDR3 is 15 amino acids. Trimming removed 6 bases at V and 0 bases at J, with 15 bases between. CDR3 DNA: TGTGCCAGTAGCGAACGACCGTTGGCCTCCTACGAGCAGTACTTC. The encoded protein is CASSERPLASYEQYF.